This T cell receptor (beta chain) emerged from a study of OX40 agonist ivuxolimab in advanced cancers. Study-wide points: Clonal expansion in partial responders at 0.1-3.0 mg/kg ranked among the lowest.

The method was immunoSEQ multiplex PCR; TCRdb's version includes in-frame clones alone and lacks a portion of them. Of about 13,000 clones listed, roughly 80% are singletons. CDR1 is MDHEN, CDR2 SYDVKM, per germline. The junction had 8 bases not matched to a gene; V was cut back by 3 bases and J by 3 bases. The CDR3 consists of 16 residues. This clone was detected only once. Its specificity is not known. The TCR comes from an adult with an advanced solid tumor such as melanoma, head and neck, liver or kidney cancer. The source material was CD4+ or CD8+ T cells sorted from blood, sampled in a trial of the OX40 agonist ivuxolimab. The chain joins TRBV28 to TRBJ2-7, with 10 bases identical to TRBD2. The CDR3 loop reads CASSFGLAENLYEQYF. CDR3 nucleotide sequence: TGTGCCAGCAGTTTCGGACTAGCGGAAAACCTCTACGAGCAGTACTTC. The variable domain in full, completed from reference TRBV28 and TRBJ2-7, reads DVKVTQSSRYLVKRTGEKVFLECVQDMDHENMFWYRQDPGLGLRLIYFSYDVKMKEKGDIPEGYSVSREKKERFSLILESASTNQTSMYLCASSFGLAENLYEQYFGPGTRLTVT.